Listed below are T cell receptor beta chains from one sample, sequenced in a study of tumor-infiltrating lymphocytes in primary liver carcinoma. MiXCR, run by TCRdb on the multiplex PCR reads, gives a single entry per CDR3 protein. Among around 190,000 distinct CDR3 sequences, over 80% were seen once, and the ten largest hold roughly 18%. Material for sequencing was tumor tissue from primary liver carcinoma. The receptors shown here come from a man aged 40-49 years with primary liver carcinoma and hepatitis B virus infection. Each CDR3 is given with its conserved first and last residue. Each record gives: J gene, clone size, D gene, CDR3 length, V gene, CDR3 protein, CDR3 DNA. D genes are given only for firm matches. Part of the rows lack a size; the others show once, few, many or a class for expanded clones.

TRBJ2-7	-	-	15	TRBV29-1	CNVEDPWGSSYEQYF	TGCAACGTTGAAGATCCATGGGGGAGCTCCTACGAGCAGTACTTC
TRBJ2-2	once	-	14	TRBV14	CANSPTRNTWELFF	TGTGCCAACAGCCCCACGAGGAACACCTGGGAGCTGTTTTTT
TRBJ2-2	-	-	16	TRBV5-5	CASSARTATNTGELFF	TGTGCCAGCAGCGCCCGGACTGCTACGAACACCGGGGAGCTATTTTTT
TRBJ2-1	-	-	13	TRBV14	CASSFSRKYEQLF	TGTGCCAGCAGCTTTAGCAGGAAGTATGAGCAGTTGTTC
TRBJ1-1	-	-	13	TRBV12-3/TRBV12-4	CVSSYSGAAGAFF	TGTGTCAGCAGTTATTCAGGGGCCGCTGGAGCTTTCTTT
TRBJ1-1	-	-	15	TRBV5-4	CASRSSTARDTEAFF	TGTGCCAGCAGATCGTCAACCGCCCGGGACACTGAAGCTTTCTTT
TRBJ2-3	-	TRBD2	15	TRBV6-5	CSSNPGLAGTYTQYF	TGTTCCAGCAACCCAGGACTAGCGGGAACATATACACAGTATTTT
TRBJ2-6	-	TRBD2	17	TRBV7-8	CAISLDGRGAGTNVLTF	TGTGCCATCAGCTTAGACGGGAGGGGGGCTGGGACCAACGTCCTGACTTTC
TRBJ2-1	-	-	10	TRBV4-1	CASSAGHEFF	TGCGCCAGCAGCGCCGGACACGAGTTCTTC
TRBJ2-1	-	-	16	TRBV5-4	CASSPGGGGYVNEQVF	TGTGCCAGCAGCCCCGGCGGAGGGGGCTACGTTAATGAGCAGGTCTTC
TRBJ2-5	-	-	12	TRBV7-9	CGSSQEGETQYF	TGTGGCAGCAGCCAGGAGGGGGAGACCCAGTACTTC
TRBJ2-2	-	TRBD1	14	TRBV12-3/TRBV12-4	CASSLGTHTGELYF	TGTGCCAGCAGTTTGGGGACACACACAGGGGAGCTGTATTTT
TRBJ1-1	-	-	15	TRBV29-1	CSVIPGWGMNTEASF	TGCAGCGTTATTCCGGGGTGGGGGATGAACACTGAAGCTTCCTTT
TRBJ2-1	-	TRBD2	16	TRBV14	CASSAVAGWVSKEEFF	TGTGCCAGCAGTGCCGTAGCGGGATGGGTAAGCAAAGAGGAGTTCTTC
TRBJ2-1	-	-	13	TRBV6-5	CASNYAVLNEQFF	TGTGCCAGCAATTACGCCGTATTAAATGAGCAGTTTTTC
TRBJ2-1	-	-	17	TRBV7-8	CASSFLTGWPVSNEQFF	TGTGCCAGCAGCTTCTTAACGGGATGGCCGGTTTCCAATGAGCAGTTCTTT
TRBJ2-3	few	-	14	TRBV6-2/TRBV6-3	CASRYRAATYTQYF	TGTGCCAGCAGGTACAGGGCAGCTACATATACGCAGTATTTT
TRBJ2-3	-	-	19	TRBV11-1	CASGSGGSSVGACTDTQYF	TGTGCCAGCGGCTCTGGGGGAAGCTCTGTTGGAGCCTGCACGGATACGCAGTATTTT
TRBJ2-4	-	TRBD2	16	TRBV10-1	CASSTLAGTTRNIQYF	TGCGCCAGCAGCACATTAGCGGGAACGACCAGAAACATTCAGTACTTC
TRBJ2-5	-	-	16	TRBV6-2/TRBV6-3	CASCQSTAVGEETQYF	TGTGCCAGCTGTCAATCGACGGCAGTGGGCGAAGAGACCCAGTACTTC
TRBJ2-1	-	-	14	TRBV5-4	CASSSWGHAGEQFF	TGTGCCAGCAGCTCGTGGGGGCATGCGGGTGAACAGTTCTTC
TRBJ2-7	-	TRBD2	16	TRBV11-3	CASSIGTSGSREAQYF	TGCGCCAGCAGCATAGGGACTAGCGGGAGCAGGGAGGCCCAGTACTTC
TRBJ2-5	-	-	13	TRBV29-1	CSVAGPTSETQCF	TGCAGCGTGGCCGGCCCCACGTCCGAGACCCAGTGCTTC
TRBJ2-5	-	TRBD1	14	TRBV29-1	CTVRPGQGMNTQYF	TGCACTGTACGCCCAGGACAGGGAATGAATACCCAGTACTTC
TRBJ2-7	-	-	15	TRBV12-3/TRBV12-4	CACSSGRSESYEQYF	TGTGCCTGTAGTTCAGGCAGGAGTGAGTCCTACGAGCAGTACTTC
TRBJ2-2	few	-	15	TRBV5-1	CASSFSPGDTGVLFF	TGCGCCAGCAGCTTCTCTCCAGGGGACACCGGGGTGCTGTTTTTT
TRBJ1-4	-	TRBD1	17	TRBV28	CASSGRDRNVTNEKLFF	TGTGCCAGCAGTGGCCGGGACAGGAATGTAACTAATGAAAAACTGTTTTTT
TRBJ2-7	few	TRBD2	15	TRBV6-1	CAILLLAGGPYEQYF	TGTGCCATCTTACTACTAGCGGGAGGGCCCTATGAGCAGTACTTC
TRBJ1-2	-	TRBD1	12	TRBV29-1	CSTRDRRYGYTF	TGCAGCACTCGGGACAGGAGATACGGCTACACCTTC
TRBJ2-7	-	-	16	TRBV4-3	CARSLHLGSSEYEQYF	TGCGCCCGCAGCCTCCACCTTGGGAGTTCGGAATACGAGCAGTACTTC
TRBJ1-1	-	-	14	TRBV5-4	CASRSGQGTNETLF	TGTGCCAGCAGGTCCGGGCAGGGGACTAATGAAACATTATTT
TRBJ2-6	-	-	16	TRBV5-5	CASSLGMYSGANVLTF	TGTGCCAGCAGCTTGGGGATGTACTCTGGGGCCAATGTCCTGACTTTC
TRBJ2-4	-	-	15	TRBV29-1	CSVEEAVLAKNIQYF	TGCAGCGTTGAAGAGGCGGTTCTGGCCAAAAACATTCAGTACTTC
TRBJ2-7	-	-	13	TRBV4-3	CASSQVGNSEHYF	TGCGCCAGCAGCCAAGTTGGGAATTCCGAGCATTACTTC
TRBJ2-1	-	TRBD2	15	TRBV7-2	CASSRTSGTGDERFF	TGTGCCAGCAGTCGGACTAGCGGGACGGGAGATGAGCGGTTCTTC
TRBJ2-1	-	TRBD2	16	TRBV6-2/TRBV6-3	CASSLRTSGRPNEQFF	TGTGCCAGCAGTCTTCGGACTAGCGGGAGACCAAATGAGCAGTTCTTC
TRBJ2-1	-	-	14	TRBV4-3	CANSQETNFDEQFF	TGCGCCAACAGCCAAGAGACCAATTTCGACGAGCAGTTCTTC
TRBJ2-3	-	-	14	TRBV11-2	CARSPPGRADTQNF	TGTGCCAGAAGCCCCCCGGGCCGGGCAGATACGCAAAATTTT
TRBJ2-2	-	-	16	TRBV7-9	CASSLDLQGWTGELFF	TGTGCCAGCAGCTTAGATCTTCAGGGTTGGACGGGGGAGCTCTTTTTT
TRBJ2-4	-	-	15	TRBV11-2	CASITSEVSKNIQYF	TGTGCAAGCATCACTTCGGAGGTATCTAAAAACATTCAGTACTTC
TRBJ1-1	-	-	14	TRBV4-1	CTSIQVNSGTEAFF	TGCACCAGCATCCAAGTAAACTCGGGCACTGAAGCTTTCTTT
TRBJ1-2	-	-	15	TRBV4-1	CASNQDDSPNIGYTF	TGCGCTAGCAACCAAGATGACAGCCCTAATATTGGTTACACCTTC
TRBJ2-3	-	-	14	TRBV14	CDSSQVGSTNTQYF	TGTGACAGCAGCCAGGTGGGGAGTACAAATACGCAGTATTTT
TRBJ1-1	-	-	14	TRBV4-1	CASSQVNSGAEAFF	TGCGCCAGCAGCCAAGTAAACTCGGGCGCTGAAGCTTTCTTC